The clone carrying this T cell receptor (beta chain) was counted only a few times. Its antigen remains unknown. TCRdb re-analysed the 5' RACE reads in MiXCR, keeping a single row per CDR3 protein. The repertoire holds approximately 250,000 distinct CDR3 sequences, approximately 7.6% seen once, with around 4.4% in the top ten. Germline V gene sequence: CDR1 SEHNR, CDR2 FQNEAQ (reference sequence). The CDR3 is 14 amino acids. J lost 11 bases, V lost 2 bases, and 7 bases had no gene match. The sample originates from a study of CD8 T cells in ankylosing spondylitis. The study, taken as a whole, reports: The authors reported significant enrichment of disease-linked clones in matched ankylosing spondylitis synovial fluid. Among TCR beta sequences, a motif of under ten highly homologous variants appeared characteristic of ankylosing spondylitis blood. Disease-linked clones were found to be CD8+ and relatively rare in peripheral blood.

What was sequenced was blood, either unsorted or a sorted T cell fraction (not recorded which). The sequence derives from a female donor with ankylosing spondylitis or in good health (not recorded which). The rearrangement uses TRBV7-9 and TRBJ1-4, with 8 bases fitting TRBD1. The CDR3 sequence is CASSLPSQGEKLFF. The CDR3 DNA reads as TGTGCCAGCAGCTTACCCTCACAGGGGGAGAAACTGTTTTTT.